The 6 T cell receptor beta chains listed next were all sequenced from one sample in a study of metastatic and nonmetastatic thyroid tumors. Patients were all untreated before their thyroid surgery. TCRdb re-called the PCR reads through MiXCR. The sample includes 15,000 to 20,000 clones, about 24% of them seen just once. The sequenced sample was adjacent normal tissue. Receptor source: a female donor with papillary thyroid cancer or a benign thyroid nodule (not recorded which). Some clones in this sample may be carry-over from other donors' samples.

This clone was seen a handful of times. This chain joins TRBV29-1 and TRBJ2-5, with 12 bases lining up with TRBD1. This CDR3 spans 15 amino acids. From germline, CDR1 is SQVTM and CDR2 ANQGSEA. Trimming at V came to 5 bases and at J to 5 bases, leaving 9 bases not matched to a gene. CDR3 loop: CSVSTGTGGTETQYF. Here the CDR3 DNA reads TGCAGCGTTTCGACCGGGACAGGGGGCACGGAGACCCAGTACTTC.

The J gene is TRBJ2-7, the V gene TRBV5-5; TRBD2 might be the D (6 bases). Deletions cut 0 bases from V and 0 bases from J, with 13 bases between. The CDR3 is 16 amino acids. CDR1 and CDR2 (germline): SGHKS, YYEKEE (reference sequence). CDR3 region: CASSLAPSANSYEQYF. In DNA form, the CDR3 reads TGTGCCAGCAGCTTGGCGCCTAGCGCTAACTCCTACGAGCAGTACTTC.

In its sample, this clone was seen many times. The chain has TRBV18 and TRBJ2-2; D uncertain. Germline V gives CDR1 KGHSH, CDR2 LQKENI. This CDR3 is built from 17 residues. V shed 4 bases and J shed 2 bases, with 17 bases lying between them. The CDR3 is CASSRAAEAQNTGELFF. In nucleotides, the CDR3 is TGTGCCAGCTCACGCGCAGCAGAGGCCCAAAACACCGGGGAGCTGTTTTTT.

This clone came up a few times. At one boundary the junction diverges from the germline segment, which might be a read error. The chain is built from TRBV19 and TRBJ1-1; no clear D. Germline V lookup: CDR1 LNHDA, CDR2 SQIVND (reference sequence). The CDR3 has 11 residues. CDR3: CASSIGDEALF. DNA of the CDR3: TGCGCCAGTAGTATAGGAGATGAAGCTCTCTTT.

The chain joins TRBV20-1 to TRBJ1-5; 10 bases line up with TRBD1. The ends lost 6 bases at V and 9 bases at J; junction bases unmatched: 8. Germline loops: CDR1 DFQATT, CDR2 SNEGSKA (reference sequence). The CDR3 extends over 13 amino acids. The CDR3 loop is CSAFGQGDRPQHF. CDR3 sequence (DNA): TGCAGTGCCTTTGGACAGGGGGATCGGCCCCAGCATTTT.

This clone was found a few times. The conserved closing phenylalanine or tryptophan is absent in this CDR3, likely reflecting a read error. No DNA is shown, since the ends of the CDR3 on it are uncertain; the CDR3 is the one TCRdb lists. The chain carries TRBV11-2 and TRBJ2-1; the DNA was not compared with TRBD2, the D call given in the table. Per the germline V gene, CDR1 is SGHAT and CDR2 is FQNNGV. The CDR3 totals 15 residues, both ends included. This CDR3 is CASSLETSGRNEKFL.